This entry features one T cell receptor (beta chain) sequence. The antigen is unknown. J was trimmed by 3 bases and V by 4 bases; bases with no gene match: 9. CDR1 and CDR2 from the germline V gene are SGHNT and YYREEE (reference sequence). The CDR3 has 16 residues. The sample is drawn from a study of PD-1 blockade in classical Hodgkin lymphoma. Sequencing was performed with immunoSEQ multiplex PCR; in TCRdb, only in-frame clones are kept and a portion is missing. This repertoire shows roughly 90,000 clones, roughly 79% found once; its top ten account for about 16%. Every single patient, without exception, relapsed after autologous stem cell transplantation, and brentuximab vedotin exposure varied. The study's findings and limits: Complete responders started with a diversity level that resembled newly diagnosed patients at baseline. Reports indicated that newly diagnosed patients had lower baseline TCR diversity than healthy donors did. With respect to the repertoire differences, their causes, possibly disease activity or prior therapy, remain undefined.

The J gene is TRBJ2-1, the V gene TRBV5-4; 8 bases agree with TRBD2. This sequence was found in a human donor with classical Hodgkin lymphoma. The material was peripheral blood mononuclear cells (PBMCs), obtained before the second cycle of nivolumab. The CDR3 sequence: CASSPRGSGIYNEQFF. The DNA for the CDR3 is TGTGCCAGCAGCCCCCGGGGTAGCGGGATCTACAATGAGCAGTTCTTC. The full variable domain, with the rest looked up from reference TRBV5-4 and TRBJ2-1, is ETGVTQSPTHLIKTRGQQVTLRCSSQSGHNTVSWYQQALGQGPQFIFQYYREEENGRGNFPPRFSGLQFPNYSSELNVNALELDDSALYLCASSPRGSGIYNEQFFGPGTRLTVL.